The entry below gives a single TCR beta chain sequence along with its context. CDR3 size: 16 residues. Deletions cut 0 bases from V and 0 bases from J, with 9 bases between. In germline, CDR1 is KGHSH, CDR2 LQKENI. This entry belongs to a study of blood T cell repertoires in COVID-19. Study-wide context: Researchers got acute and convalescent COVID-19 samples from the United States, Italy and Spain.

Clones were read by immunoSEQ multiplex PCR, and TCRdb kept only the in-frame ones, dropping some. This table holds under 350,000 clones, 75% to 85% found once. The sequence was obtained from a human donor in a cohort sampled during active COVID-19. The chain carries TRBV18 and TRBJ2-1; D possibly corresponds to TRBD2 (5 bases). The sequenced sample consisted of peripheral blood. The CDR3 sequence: CASSPPKGSSYNEQFF. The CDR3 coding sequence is TGTGCCAGCTCACCACCAAAAGGGAGCTCCTACAATGAGCAGTTCTTC. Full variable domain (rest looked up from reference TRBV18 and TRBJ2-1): NAGVMQNPRHLVRRRGQEARLRCSPMKGHSHVYWYRQLPEEGLKFMVYLQKENIIDESGMPKERFSAEFPKEGPSILRIQQVVRGDSAAYFCASSPPKGSSYNEQFFGPGTRLTVL.